The clone carrying this T cell receptor beta chain was seen only a few times. The data are from a study of T cell responses to AZD1222 COVID-19 vaccine. Sequencing was performed with immunoSEQ multiplex PCR; in TCRdb, only in-frame clones are kept and a portion is missing. The sample has around 130,000 clones, 80% to 90% seen once; the top ten hold more than 2.5%. This receptor was taken from an adult in good health. The sequenced sample was peripheral blood, obtained on day 0 of AZD1222 vaccination.

CDR3 residues: CASSLAGGNTIYF. CDR3 coding DNA: TGTGCCAGCAGCTTGGCGGGTGGAAACACCATATATTTT. The rearrangement joins TRBV5-5 to TRBJ1-3; D not certain. Per the germline V gene, CDR1 is SGHKS and CDR2 is YYEKEE (reference sequence). The CDR3 is 13 amino acids. Trimming took 0 bases from V and 3 from J, leaving 4 bases between them.